The T cell receptor (beta chain) under discussion was sequenced for a study of blood T cell repertoires in COVID-19 (dated by TCRdb to the early 2020s). In the study overall: Samples covering the acute and convalescent phases of COVID-19 were provided by collaborators in the United States, Italy and Spain. The material from the prospective study consisted of cDNA or gDNA derived from T cells, B-cell-depleted T cells, or PBMCs. The repertoires were made available in a free public database intended to serve as a resource for research on the immune response to SARS-CoV-2. A de-identified subject ID, COVID-19 status, age in years and sex were almost always included in the sample metadata. Where available, HLA class I and class II types were obtained from metadata supplied by the sample provider rather than from assay-based typing. The samples were drawn from the first 160 participants of the ongoing ImmuneRACE study and from over a thousand subjects provided by 6 global collaborators. Deeply sampled blood TCRbeta repertoires from subjects exposed to, actively infected with, or recovered from COVID-19 were included in the dataset.

CDR1 WSHSY and CDR2 SAAADI were looked up in the germline V gene. The CDR3 runs 13 amino acids, cysteine and phenylalanine included. Only the CDR3 DNA is retained, 39 bases long and in frame from the first base. V was cut back by 10 bases and J by 6 bases, leaving a gap of 18 bases between them. TCRbeta CDR3 regions were amplified from genomic DNA by means of the immunoSEQ Assay, a bias-controlled multiplex PCR. Per the original workflow: Within the assay, amplification of reference gene primers was used to estimate how many nucleated cells each sample contained. To quantify the absolute abundance of each unique TCRbeta CDR3 rearrangement, sequence reads were collapsed and filtered. Productive Simpson clonality was computed per sample as the square root of Simpson's diversity index over productive rearrangements. In TCRdb, the immuneACCESS table is reduced to in-frame sequences with V and J assigned. These tables do not hold every clone; where another copy was compared, an unresolved V gene accounts for under half, and the others remain unexplained. V and J calls and clone size come straight from that table; D and trimming were deduced from the DNA. Across this sample there are 79,000 or so clones, with 65% to 90% seen only once. The ten largest make up 15% to 20% of the sample.

Summary of the overall study and its limitations: The quantity of clinical and demographic metadata differed by source and by participant and was supplied without curation.

Whole blood was collected in K2EDTA tubes by collaborating institutions according to the institutions' own protocols. For TCRbeta analysis, collaborators shipped samples as frozen whole blood, isolated PBMCs, or DNA extracted from either of those sample types. This clone occurred once. No cognate antigen has been identified for it. The input lacks base qualities; no much larger clone sits a single base away. The rearrangement joined TRBV10-2 to TRBJ1-1; TRBD1 could be the D gene, as 5 bases match. Material for sequencing was peripheral blood. The sequence was obtained from a human donor in a cohort sampled during active COVID-19. The DNA sequence follows: TGCGCCACCGAACTGCCAGGGATGCCTGAAGCTTTCTTT. Translated, it gives CATELPGMPEAFF.